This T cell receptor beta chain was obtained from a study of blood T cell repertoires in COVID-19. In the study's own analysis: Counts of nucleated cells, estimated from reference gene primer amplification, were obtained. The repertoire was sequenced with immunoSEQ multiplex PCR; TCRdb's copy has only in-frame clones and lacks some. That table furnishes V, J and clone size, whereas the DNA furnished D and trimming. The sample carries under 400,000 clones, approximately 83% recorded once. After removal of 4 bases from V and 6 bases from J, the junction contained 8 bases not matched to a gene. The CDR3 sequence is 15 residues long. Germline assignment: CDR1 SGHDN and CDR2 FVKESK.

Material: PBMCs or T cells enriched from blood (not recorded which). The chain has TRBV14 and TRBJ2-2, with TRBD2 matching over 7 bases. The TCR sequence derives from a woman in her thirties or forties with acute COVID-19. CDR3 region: CASSLGRRFSGELFF. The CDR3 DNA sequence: TGTGCCAGCAGCCTCGGGAGGAGGTTTTCCGGGGAGCTGTTTTTT. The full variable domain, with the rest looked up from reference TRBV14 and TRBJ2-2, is EAGVTQFPSHSVIEKGQTVTLRCDPISGHDNLYWYRRVMGKEIKFLLHFVKESKQDESGMPNNRFLAERTGGTYSTLKVQPAELEDSGVYFCASSLGRRFSGELFFGEGSRLTVL.